Listed here are 5 T cell receptor beta chains from one sample, sequenced in a study of beta chain features in type 1 diabetes. Expressed TCRB transcripts got sequenced, as all isolated RNA was reverse transcribed. Measured with immunoSEQ multiplex PCR; TCRdb has only the in-frame clones, and not every one. The data contain about 140,000 clones, 9% to 10% of them seen just once; the ten biggest clones take up 0.65%. Sequencing used central memory CD4+ T cells from blood. Receptors were obtained from a woman aged 40 to 55 in good health.

This clone was counted between two and nine times. The V gene is TRBV5-6, the J gene TRBJ1-2, with D unresolved. Germline V gene sequence: CDR1 SGHDT, CDR2 YYEEEE. Trimming left V 6 bases short and J 2 bases short, with 8 bases between. This CDR3 comprises 12 residues. This chain's CDR3 is CASTDQNYGYTF. DNA of the CDR3: TGTGCCAGCACCGATCAGAACTATGGCTACACCTTC. The full variable domain, in which reference TRBV5-6 and TRBJ1-2 provide the parts outside the CDR3, is DAGVTQSPTHLIKTRGQQVTLRCSPKSGHDTVSWYQQALGQGPQFIFQYYEEEERQRGNFPDRFSGHQFPNYSSELNVNALLLGDSALYLCASTDQNYGYTFGSGTRLTVV.

The chain is built from TRBV2 and TRBJ1-2, with D perhaps matching TRBD1 (5 bases). The CDR3 covers 11 residues. CDR1 is SNHLY and CDR2 is FYNNEI in the germline V gene. The V end was cut by 2 bases, the J end by 7 bases, with 5 bases between. CDR3 nucleotides: TGTGCCAGCAGTGAACAGGGTGGCTACACCTTC. This gives the protein CASSEQGGYTF.

The V and J genes are TRBV7-9 and TRBJ1-1, with D hard to call. There are 17 residues in the CDR3. Germline loops: CDR1 SEHNR, CDR2 FQNEAQ (reference sequence). Trimming took 1 base from V and 4 from J, leaving 19 bases between them. The CDR3 DNA reads TGTGCCAGCAGCTTAGACCTCGGGAGTGCCCGGGGCACTGAAGCTTTCTTT. Its translation is CASSLDLGSARGTEAFF. Variable domain in full (rest from reference TRBV7-9 and TRBJ1-1): DTGVSQNPRHKITKRGQNVTFRCDPISEHNRLYWYRQTLGQGPEFLTYFQNEAQLEKSRLLSDRFSAERPKGSFSTLEIQRTEQGDSAMYLCASSLDLGSARGTEAFFGQGTRLTVV.

This clone has more than one count but fewer than ten. The chain employs TRBV6-5 and TRBJ2-6, with D maybe TRBD1 (5 bases). Germline V CDR1 and CDR2: MNHEY, SVGAGI. This CDR3 is 15 amino acids long. V dropped 6 bases and J dropped 3 bases, with 12 bases sitting between them. CDR3 DNA sequence: TGTGCCAGCAGAGGCAGGGTGAGTGGGGCCAACGTCCTGACTTTC. It specifies CASRGRVSGANVLTF.

The chain has TRBV7-2 and TRBJ1-5; 7 nucleotides match TRBD1. Unmatched junction bases numbered 6, after V lost 5 bases and J lost 2 bases. The CDR3 sequence is 15 residues long. Germline V lookup: CDR1 SGHTA, CDR2 FQGNSA. The CDR3 region is CASSLNRGGNQPQHF. As DNA, the CDR3 is TGTGCCAGCAGCCTAAACAGGGGTGGCAATCAGCCCCAGCATTTT.